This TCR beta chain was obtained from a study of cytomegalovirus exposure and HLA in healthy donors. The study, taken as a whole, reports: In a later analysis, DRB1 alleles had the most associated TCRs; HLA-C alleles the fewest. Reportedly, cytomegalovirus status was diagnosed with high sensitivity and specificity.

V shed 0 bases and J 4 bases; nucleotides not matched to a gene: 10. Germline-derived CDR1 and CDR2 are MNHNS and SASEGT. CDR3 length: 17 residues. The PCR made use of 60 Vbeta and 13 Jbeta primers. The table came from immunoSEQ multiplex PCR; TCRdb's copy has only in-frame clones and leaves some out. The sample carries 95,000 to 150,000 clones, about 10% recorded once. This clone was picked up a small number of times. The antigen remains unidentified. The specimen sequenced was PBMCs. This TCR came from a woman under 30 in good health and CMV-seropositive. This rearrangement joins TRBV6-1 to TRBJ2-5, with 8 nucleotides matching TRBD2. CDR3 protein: CASSEARPGGSRETQYF. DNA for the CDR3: TGTGCCAGCAGTGAAGCGAGGCCGGGGGGGTCTAGAGAGACCCAGTACTTC.